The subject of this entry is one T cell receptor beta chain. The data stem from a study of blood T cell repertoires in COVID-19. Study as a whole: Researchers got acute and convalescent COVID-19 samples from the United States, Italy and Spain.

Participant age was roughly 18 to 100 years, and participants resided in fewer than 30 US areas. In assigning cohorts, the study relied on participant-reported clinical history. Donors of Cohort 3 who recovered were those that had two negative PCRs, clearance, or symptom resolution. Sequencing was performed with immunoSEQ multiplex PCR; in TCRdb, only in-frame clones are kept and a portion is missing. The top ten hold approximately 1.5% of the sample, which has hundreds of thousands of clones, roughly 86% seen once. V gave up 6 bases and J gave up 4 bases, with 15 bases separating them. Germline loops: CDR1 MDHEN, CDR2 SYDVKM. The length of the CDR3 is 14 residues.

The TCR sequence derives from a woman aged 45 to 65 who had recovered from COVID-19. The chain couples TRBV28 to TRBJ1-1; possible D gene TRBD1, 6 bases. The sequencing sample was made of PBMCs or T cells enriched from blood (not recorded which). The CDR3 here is CASSLAGDPTEAFF. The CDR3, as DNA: TGTGCCAGCAGCCTGGCAGGGGATCCCACTGAAGCTTTCTTT.